The T cell receptor beta chain described here comes from a study of CD8+ T cells in alopecia areata. The wider study: Severity in treated patients was scored by percentage of scalp area affected. Study-wide results and limits: Clonality was higher in lesional than normal scalp, especially in alopecia totalis/universalis.

This clone was seen a few times. The antigen remains undetermined. Extraction of RNA preceded its reverse transcription into cDNA, which served as the sequencing template. Sequencing was performed with immunoSEQ multiplex PCR; in TCRdb, only in-frame clones are kept and a portion is missing. The table has around 300,000 clones, over 45% seen once. This sample's treatment: oral pan-JAK inhibitor, 5-10 mg twice daily. From germline, CDR1 is SEHNR and CDR2 FQNEAQ (reference sequence). With 4 bases removed from V and 3 bases from J, the gap between germline ends came to 10 bases. CDR3 size: 13 residues. The chain recombines TRBV7-9 with TRBJ2-7, with D uncertain. The sequencing used CD4+ T cells sorted from blood, collected around week 52, from a patient treated with tofacitinib. The sequence derives from a human donor with alopecia areata. The CDR3 DNA reads as TGTGCCAGCAGCTCATTGACTGGCTACGAGCAGTACTTC. Amino acid sequence: CASSSLTGYEQYF.